What follows are 9 T cell receptor beta chains derived from one specimen sequenced in a study of T-cell reconstitution after alpha-beta-depleted transplantation in children. The TCRbeta library was prepared with unique molecular identifiers. TCRdb ran MiXCR on the PCR reads and lists one entry per CDR3 protein. The data hold a few hundred thousand distinct CDR3 sequences, with roughly 43% observed a single time. The sequences come from PBMCs, collected before TCRalphabeta/CD19-depleted stem cell transplant. The origin of the receptors is a girl aged 2 to 9 with aplastic anemia, due to receive a stem cell transplant.

This clonotype has at least ten counts. V gene TRBV20-1 combines with J gene TRBJ1-1; the D gene is possibly TRBD1 (5 bases). Trimming removed 5 bases at V and 0 bases at J, with 10 bases between. The V gene's germline CDR1 is DFQATT and CDR2 SNEGSKA (reference sequence). The CDR3 loop spans 13 amino acids. CDR3 protein: CSAEGRLNTEAFF. The DNA of the CDR3 is TGCAGTGCTGAGGGACGGCTGAACACTGAAGCTTTCTTT.

The rearrangement joins TRBV9 to TRBJ1-1, with unresolved D. V gave up 1 base and J gave up 4 bases, with 8 bases separating them. Germline CDR1 and CDR2: SGDLS and YYNGEE. The CDR3 runs to 13 residues. The CDR3 is CASSVPPSTEAFF. The CDR3 region has the DNA TGTGCCAGCAGCGTACCCCCTAGCACTGAAGCTTTCTTT.

The chain recombines TRBV28 with TRBJ2-1; D is unclear. CDR1 and CDR2 (germline): MDHEN, SYDVKM. V shed 7 bases and J shed 2 bases, with 12 bases lying between them. The CDR3 sequence is 14 residues long. The CDR3 DNA sequence: TGTGCCAGCACCTCCGAAGAGGCCTACAATGAGCAGTTCTTC. Protein product: CASTSEEAYNEQFF.

The rearrangement uses TRBV5-1 and TRBJ2-7; 9 bases match TRBD2. Germline trimming cut 4 bases from V and 2 bases from J; bases unmatched to any gene: 13. Germline CDR1 and CDR2: SGHRS and YFSETQ. The CDR3 consists of 17 residues. The CDR3 is CASSDYALAGVAYEQYF. The CDR3 DNA follows: TGCGCCAGCAGCGACTACGCCTTAGCGGGGGTAGCCTACGAGCAGTACTTC.

Ten or more counts support this clonotype. J is TRBJ2-3 and V is TRBV7-2; TRBD2 matches at 7 bases. With V trimmed by 1 base and J by 4 bases, 5 bases remained unmatched. From germline, CDR1 is SGHTA and CDR2 FQGNSA. This CDR3 has 15 residues. CDR3 nucleotide sequence: TGTGCCAGCAGCTTAGGGGGCGGGAGCTCAGATACGCAGTATTTT. This translates into CASSLGGGSSDTQYF.

In its sample, this clonotype was seen a few times. The V gene is TRBV29-1, the J gene TRBJ1-5; possibly TRBD1 for D (6 bases). Per germline, CDR1 SQVTM and CDR2 ANQGSEA. CDR3 length: 13 amino acids. Trimming stripped 4 bases from V and 4 bases from J, with 11 bases between. This CDR3 is CSVAGGANQPQHF. CDR3 in DNA: TGCAGCGTTGCTGGGGGGGCGAATCAGCCCCAGCATTTT.

The table lists this clonotype with a few counts. The rearrangement uses TRBV29-1 and TRBJ2-3; TRBD2 might be the D (5 bases). V was shortened by 3 bases and J by 0 bases, with 10 bases between the two germline ends. From germline, CDR1 is SQVTM and CDR2 ANQGSEA. The CDR3 covers 14 residues. This CDR3 reads CSVDEDSSTDTQYF. The CDR3 DNA follows: TGCAGCGTTGATGAGGACTCAAGCACAGATACGCAGTATTTT.

In its sample, this clonotype was seen once. The chain uses TRBV5-1 and TRBJ2-1; D perhaps matches TRBD2 (6 bases). The CDR3 consists of 14 residues. Germline values: CDR1 SGHRS, CDR2 YFSETQ. The V gene lost 0 bases and the J gene lost 10 bases, with 14 bases spanning the gap. As DNA, the CDR3 is TGCGCCAGCAGCTTGGTGGGTAGCGGAGAGGAGCAGTTCTTC. This sequence encodes CASSLVGSGEEQFF.

The V gene is TRBV27, the J gene TRBJ2-5; D not resolved. The CDR3 has 15 residues. Deletions cut 2 bases from V and 5 bases from J, with 15 bases between. CDR1 MNHEY and CDR2 SMNVEV come from the germline V gene (reference sequence). The CDR3 nucleotides read TGTGCCAGCAGTTTACTGGCTGGTCCCTTGGAGACCCAGTACTTC. It is translated as CASSLLAGPLETQYF.